What follows is one T cell receptor (beta chain) and its context. Antigen: not known. The sample belongs to a study of molecular identifiers for immune sequencing clone quantification. Study findings and constraints: Spiked Jurkat TCR RNA from one cell was reportedly detectable among under 1.2 million naive cells.

TCRdb reanalysed the PCR reads using MiXCR and keeps one entry per CDR3 protein. The sample shows about 630,000 distinct CDR3 sequences, roughly 25% of them seen only once. The CDR3 is 16 residues long. With V trimmed by 4 bases and J by 2 bases, 5 bases remained unmatched. CDR1 is SEHNR and CDR2 is FQNEAQ in the germline V gene (reference sequence). The clonotype was recovered from a human donor in good health. Some libraries in this study had Jurkat cell RNA spiked in. The sample comprised naive CD8+ T cells from blood, with Jurkat cell RNA spiked in. Subset indicated: FACS-sorted CD8+CD4-CCR7+CD45RA+ naive T cells. This chain connects TRBV7-9 to TRBJ1-5; 10 nucleotides match TRBD1. In DNA, the CDR3 is TGTGCCAGCAGCTCCGGGACAGGGGCTGGCAATCAGCCCCAGCATTTT. It is translated as CASSSGTGAGNQPQHF.